This record looks at one TCR beta chain sequence and its context. Generated by immunoSEQ multiplex PCR, the TCRdb table keeps only in-frame clones and is missing some. The sample contains about 89,000 clones, under 90% of which appear only once. This sample is drawn from a study of control samples from healthy donors and cancer patients. V dropped 7 bases and J dropped 3; count of bases not matched to a gene: 10. The CDR3 consists of 17 residues. Germline CDR1 and CDR2: SNHLY and FYNNEI. The TCR originated in a woman aged 40 to 50 in good health. The V gene is TRBV2, the J gene TRBJ2-5; TRBD2 aligns across 14 bases. Input material: blood. CDR3 nucleotide sequence: TGTGCCAGCACCCAGCCGGGACTAGCGGGGGCAAAAGAGACCCAGTACTTC. Its translation is CASTQPGLAGAKETQYF.